Presented here are 26 T cell receptor beta chains from one specimen sequenced in a study of CD8+CD57+ T cells in acquired aplastic anemia. Sequenced patients had shown CD8+CD57+ cell expansion by flow cytometry. TCR beta VDJ combinations and CDR3 sequences were profiled from genomic DNA. TCRdb passed the reads through MiXCR, listing each CDR3 protein once. The sample holds under 200,000 distinct CDR3 sequences, over 40% seen once. The sample consisted of sorted CD4+, CD8+, or CD8+CD57+ T cells (not recorded which) from PBMCs. The receptors come from a human donor with aplastic anemia.

The rearrangement links TRBV6-5 to TRBJ2-1; 10 bases line up with TRBD2. The V gene end was trimmed by 0 bases and the J gene end by 8 bases; junction bases not matched to a gene: 4. Germline V CDR1 and CDR2: MNHEY, SVGAGI. This CDR3 region has 15 residues. This CDR3 reads CASSYSGLAFDEQFF. CDR3 sequence (DNA): TGTGCCAGCAGTTACTCGGGACTAGCGTTTGATGAGCAGTTCTTC.

The genes are TRBV25-1 and TRBJ2-1; possible D gene TRBD1, 8 bases. V was pared by 2 bases and J by 5 bases, with 13 bases between. The V gene's germline CDR1 is MGHDK and CDR2 SYGVNS. The CDR3 extends over 15 amino acids. Here the CDR3 reads CASSEGGDRNNEQFF. In nucleotides, the CDR3 is TGTGCCAGCAGTGAAGGGGGGGACAGGAACAATGAGCAGTTCTTC.

This clonotype was seen ten or more times. Written as DNA, the CDR3 is TGTGCCAGCAGCTTAGACGTATTAACCTACGAGCAGTACTTC. Protein product: CASSLDVLTYEQYF. The V and J genes are TRBV7-8 and TRBJ2-7, with D unresolved. Germline V gene sequence: CDR1 SGHVS, CDR2 FQNEAQ. There are 14 residues in the CDR3. V lost 1 base and J 2 bases, leaving 9 bases between the germline ends.

This clonotype was counted a few times. A much larger clone is a single base away; this may be a read error. CDR3 DNA sequence: TGCGCCAGCAGCTTGGTTGGACTAAGCTACGAGCAGTACGTC. Amino acid sequence: CASSLVGLSYEQYV. The J gene is TRBJ2-7, the V gene TRBV5-1, with D perhaps matching TRBD2 (6 bases). Germline V CDR1 and CDR2: SGHRS, YFSETQ. V was cut by 0 bases and J by 3 bases, with 10 bases left in between. CDR3 length: 14 residues.

This clonotype was seen at least ten times. The chain employs TRBV6-5 and TRBJ1-2; D is undetermined. The CDR3 spans 14 residues. The germline V gene has CDR1 MNHEY and CDR2 SVGAGI. V was shortened by 0 bases and J by 0 bases, with 5 bases between the two germline ends. For the CDR3, the DNA is TGTGCCAGCAGTTACTCGCCGGCTAACTATGGCTACACCTTC. It translates to CASSYSPANYGYTF.

This clonotype was seen many times. V gene TRBV19 combines with J gene TRBJ2-7; no clear D. The length of the CDR3 is 12 residues. CDR1 is LNHDA and CDR2 is SQIVND in the germline V gene (reference sequence). Trimming removed 8 bases at V and 0 bases at J, with 8 bases between. The CDR3: CASLSSSYEQYF. As DNA, the CDR3 is TGTGCCAGTCTATCCAGCTCCTACGAGCAGTACTTC.

This clonotype has ten or more counts. This chain connects TRBV6-2 or TRBV6-3 to TRBJ2-7; 10 bases line up with TRBD2. Germline CDR1 is MNHEY and CDR2 is SVGEGT. The ends lost 2 bases at V and 0 bases at J; junction bases unmatched: 4. The CDR3 runs 16 residues. The CDR3 protein is CASSYGLADYSYEQYF. In nucleotides, the CDR3 is TGTGCCAGCAGTTACGGACTAGCGGACTACTCCTACGAGCAGTACTTC.

The chain is built from TRBV20-1 and TRBJ2-1, with D uncertain. The CDR3 consists of 15 residues. Trimming took off 0 bases at V and 3 bases at J, with 12 bases between the two ends. Germline values: CDR1 DFQATT, CDR2 SNEGSKA (reference sequence). CDR3 region: CSARDVLQGYNEQFF. The CDR3, as DNA: TGCAGTGCTAGAGATGTCCTCCAAGGCTACAATGAGCAGTTCTTC.

This clonotype was recorded many times. The chain combines TRBV27 with TRBJ2-5; no definite D call. CDR1 and CDR2 (germline): MNHEY, SMNVEV (reference sequence). The CDR3 contains 13 residues. The ends were cut back, 3 bases at V and 3 bases at J, with 8 bases in the middle. Here the CDR3 reads CASSLKWEETQYF. DNA of the CDR3: TGTGCCAGCAGTTTGAAGTGGGAAGAGACCCAGTACTTC.

With respect to this clonotype: One base away lies a much larger clone, so this may be a sequencing read error. The chain employs TRBV25-1 and TRBJ1-6; D might be TRBD1 (5 bases). The germline V gene encodes CDR1 MGHDK and CDR2 SYGVNS. V was shortened by 6 bases and J by 0 bases, with 12 bases between the two germline ends. The CDR3 sequence is 16 residues long. CDR3 amino acids: CASRGDESSYNSPLHF. The CDR3 DNA is TGTGCCAGCAGGGGGGACGAGAGCTCCTATAATTCACCCCTCCACTTT. The whole variable domain, filled in from reference TRBV25-1 and TRBJ1-6, reads EADIYQTPRYLVIGTGKKITLECSQTMGHDKMYWYQQDPGMELHLIHYSYGVNSTEKGDLSSESTVSRIRTEHFPLTLESARPSHTSQYLCASRGDESSYNSPLHFGNGTRLTVT.

The chain uses TRBV7-9 and TRBJ1-5; 8 bases fit TRBD1. V shed 1 base, J shed 11 bases, and the junction held 16 bases outside the gene matches. The CDR3 contains 17 residues. Germline CDR1 SEHNR, CDR2 FQNEAQ (reference sequence). CDR3 in DNA: TGTGCCAGCAGCTTAGTTTGTAGGGACAGGATACAATCAGCCCAGCATTTT. This gives the protein CASSLVCRDRIQSAQHF.

The rearrangement links TRBV29-1 to TRBJ2-1, with 12 nucleotides matching TRBD2. The CDR3 contains 18 residues. V lost 1 base and J lost 0; bases outside the gene matches: 7. In germline, CDR1 is SQVTM, CDR2 ANQGSEA. In DNA form, the CDR3 reads TGCAGCGTTGAAGGACTAGCGGGGGCTACGAGCTCCTACAATGAGCAGTTCTTC. The encoded protein is CSVEGLAGATSSYNEQFF.

The J gene is TRBJ2-5, the V gene TRBV2; 11 bases map to TRBD2. CDR3 size: 14 residues. After removal of 6 bases from V and 7 bases from J, the junction contained 7 bases not matched to a gene. The germline gives CDR1 SNHLY, CDR2 FYNNEI. The CDR3 spells CASSPTSGKVTQYF. Written as DNA, the CDR3 is TGTGCCAGCAGCCCGACTAGCGGGAAGGTGACCCAGTACTTC.

On this clonotype itself: With a much larger clone just one base away, this may be a read error. The chain is built from TRBV5-4 and TRBJ1-2; D remains unclear. The CDR3 sequence is 14 residues long. The germline V gene encodes CDR1 SGHNT and CDR2 YYREEE (reference sequence). The V end lost 7 bases, the J end lost 1 base, and 14 bases lay between the germline ends. The CDR3 region has the DNA TGTGCCAGCGGACCCCAGTGGGGTAACTATGGCTACACCTTC. Translating it yields CASGPQWGNYGYTF.

This chain links TRBV11-2 with TRBJ2-2; D may be TRBD1 (6 bases). The CDR3 is 16 residues long. V was trimmed by 9 bases and J by 0 bases, leaving 17 bases between them. Germline loops: CDR1 SGHAT, CDR2 FQNNGV. This chain's CDR3 is CASPPVGHTNTGELFF. DNA of the CDR3: TGTGCCAGTCCCCCCGTGGGACATACGAACACCGGGGAGCTGTTTTTT.

This chain connects TRBV10-3 to TRBJ1-2; TRBD1 is a possible D gene (5 bases). The V end lost 1 base, the J end lost 6 bases, and 15 bases lay between the germline ends. Germline V gives CDR1 ENHRY, CDR2 SYGVKD. CDR3 length equals 15 residues. The CDR3 protein is CAISEWGGTENGYTF. Written as DNA, the CDR3 is TGTGCCATCAGTGAGTGGGGAGGGACTGAGAATGGCTACACCTTC.

The chain joins TRBV10-3 to TRBJ1-2, with D possibly matching TRBD1 (6 bases). CDR3 size: 13 residues. Germline lookup yields CDR1 ENHRY and CDR2 SYGVKD. The V and J ends lost 4 bases and 1 base respectively, with 7 bases between them. The DNA of the CDR3 is TGTGCCATCAGTGTGGACAGTAACTATGGCTACACCTTC. Translated: CAISVDSNYGYTF.

V usage is TRBV5-8 and J usage is TRBJ2-7; 10 bases line up with TRBD1. V trimming: 5 bases; J trimming: 6 bases; junction bases outside the gene matches: 11. CDR3 length equals 15 residues. Germline assignment: CDR1 SGHTS and CDR2 YDEGEE. The CDR3 is CASSHGRQGAPEQYV. For the CDR3, the DNA is TGTGCCAGCAGTCATGGTCGACAGGGGGCCCCCGAGCAGTACGTC.

This rearrangement joins TRBV5-5 to TRBJ2-5; TRBD1 might be the D (6 bases). CDR3 length: 14 amino acids. V was pared by 4 bases and J by 1 base, with 11 bases between. Germline CDR1 SGHKS, CDR2 YYEKEE (reference sequence). CDR3 sequence reads: CASSQQGVQETQYF. The CDR3 nucleotides are TGTGCCAGCAGCCAACAGGGAGTCCAAGAGACCCAGTACTTC. Full variable domain (outside the CDR3, taken from reference TRBV5-5 and TRBJ2-5): DAGVTQSPTHLIKTRGQQVTLRCSPISGHKSVSWYQQVLGQGPQFIFQYYEKEERGRGNFPDRFSARQFPNYSSELNVNALLLGDSALYLCASSQQGVQETQYFGPGTRLLVL.

This clonotype was observed at least ten times. This chain uses TRBV6-4 with TRBJ1-1, with D tentatively TRBD1 (5 bases). Trimming left V 6 bases short and J 1 base short, with 12 bases between. This CDR3 spans 14 amino acids. The germline gives CDR1 MRHNA, CDR2 SNTAGT. CDR3: CASRPFGQNTEAFF. The CDR3 bases are TGTGCCAGCAGACCCTTTGGACAGAACACTGAAGCTTTCTTT.

This chain joins TRBV2 and TRBJ2-7; no firm D call. The CDR3 sequence is 14 residues long. Looked up from germline, CDR1 is SNHLY and CDR2 is FYNNEI. V shed 11 bases and J shed 2 bases, with 19 bases lying between them. This CDR3 is CACQEQLVPYEQYF. CDR3 nucleotides: TGTGCCTGCCAGGAACAGTTGGTCCCCTACGAGCAGTACTTC.

This chain links TRBV5-1 with TRBJ1-2; the D is unclear. Trimming shortened V by 4 bases and J by 4 bases, and 17 bases separated the two germline ends. Germline V gene lookup returns CDR1 SGHRS and CDR2 YFSETQ. CDR3 size: 15 residues. Here the CDR3 reads CASSTTGAGSYGYTF. In nucleotides, the CDR3 is TGCGCCAGCAGCACCACCGGCGCGGGGTCCTATGGCTACACCTTC.

The genes are TRBV20-1 and TRBJ2-7, with TRBD1 matching 7 bases. CDR3 size: 15 residues. Germline loops: CDR1 DFQATT, CDR2 SNEGSKA (reference sequence). With V trimmed by 4 bases and J by 6 bases, 15 bases remained unmatched. CDR3 region: CSAKPPIRQGSEQYF. The CDR3 DNA sequence: TGCAGTGCTAAGCCCCCGATTCGACAGGGCTCCGAGCAGTACTTC.

Worth noting for this clonotype: A single base separates this from a much larger clone, so it may be a read error. The chain recombines TRBV4-3 with TRBJ1-1, with unresolved D. This CDR3 has 15 amino acids. Germline lookup yields CDR1 LGHNA and CDR2 YSLEER. The chain's CDR3 is CAGSQGDTPWTEAFF. For the CDR3, the DNA is TGCGCCGGCAGCCAAGGAGACACCCCGTGGACTGAAGCTTTCTTT.

The V call is TRBV15, the J call TRBJ1-3; no definite D call. The V gene lost 0 bases and the J gene lost 6 bases, with 15 bases spanning the gap. Germline values: CDR1 LNHNV, CDR2 YYDKDF (reference sequence). The CDR3 runs to 16 residues. CDR3 sequence: CATSRDKGPPENTIYF. CDR3 bases: TGTGCCACCAGCAGAGATAAGGGTCCCCCGGAAAACACCATATATTTT.

This clonotype was picked up many times. This chain uses TRBV20-1 with TRBJ1-2; D remains ambiguous. CDR1 DFQATT and CDR2 SNEGSKA come from the germline V gene (reference sequence). This CDR3 region has 11 residues. V was pared by 3 bases and J by 8 bases, with 10 bases between. CDR3 bases: TGCAGTGCTAGCGCGATGGGCGGCTACACCTTC. This encodes CSASAMGGYTF.